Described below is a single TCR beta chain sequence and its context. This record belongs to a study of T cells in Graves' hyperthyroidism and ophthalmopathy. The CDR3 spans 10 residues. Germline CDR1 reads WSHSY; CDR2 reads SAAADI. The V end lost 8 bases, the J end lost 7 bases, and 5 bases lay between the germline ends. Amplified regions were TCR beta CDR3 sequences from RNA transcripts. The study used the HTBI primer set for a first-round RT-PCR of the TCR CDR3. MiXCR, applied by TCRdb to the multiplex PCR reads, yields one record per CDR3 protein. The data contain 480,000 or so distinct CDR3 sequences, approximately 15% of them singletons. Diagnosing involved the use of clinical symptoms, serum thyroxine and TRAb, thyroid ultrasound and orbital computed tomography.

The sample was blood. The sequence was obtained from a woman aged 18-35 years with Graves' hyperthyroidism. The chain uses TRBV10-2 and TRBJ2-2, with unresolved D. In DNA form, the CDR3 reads TGCGCCAGCGGATTCGGGGAGCTGTTTTTT. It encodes CASGFGELFF.